The entry below describes one TCR beta chain. This same CDR3 is encoded by further DNA sequences in the sample. This record comes from a study of OX40 agonist ivuxolimab in advanced cancers. Sequencing used immunoSEQ multiplex PCR; TCRdb keeps in-frame clones, though not all of them. The data hold 45,000 to 50,000 clones, with around 92% observed a single time. The CDR3 length is 13 residues. Looked up from germline, CDR1 is SGHTA and CDR2 is FQGTGA. V was trimmed by 3 bases and J by 6 bases, leaving 10 bases between them. The sequences come from CD4+ or CD8+ T cells sorted from blood, collected in a trial of the OX40 agonist ivuxolimab. This receptor was identified in an adult with an advanced solid tumor such as melanoma, head and neck, liver or kidney cancer. The chain joins TRBV7-3 to TRBJ2-3; the D is unclear. The CDR3 region has the DNA TGTGCCAGCAGCTTGGACCGCGGTGATACGCAGTATTTT. Protein sequence: CASSLDRGDTQYF.